This T cell receptor (beta chain) is from a study of T cell responses to AZD1222 COVID-19 vaccine. General study findings and limits: Repertoires were sampled only after the peak T cell response. Two AZD1222 doses significantly raised spike-specific TCR breadth and depth over controls.

In the case of this clone: The antigen remains undetermined.

The analysis combined second doses at about 4 or about 12 weeks. Germline V gene lookup returns CDR1 SQVTM and CDR2 ANQGSEA. V was cut by 4 bases and J by 5 bases, with 18 bases left in between. The CDR3 has 14 residues. Assay: immunoSEQ multiplex PCR; the TCRdb copy retains only in-frame clones and omits some. The sample yields around 150,000 clones, about nine tenths seen once. This chain uses TRBV29-1 with TRBJ2-7, with a tentative D call TRBD2 (5 bases). This sequence originates from an adult who received the AZD1222 COVID-19 vaccine. Source: peripheral blood, taken 28 days after the second AZD1222 dose. Here the CDR3 DNA reads TGCAGCGTTGGCGGCGGGTATGTGGGCCACGAGCAGTACTTC. Protein sequence: CSVGGGYVGHEQYF.